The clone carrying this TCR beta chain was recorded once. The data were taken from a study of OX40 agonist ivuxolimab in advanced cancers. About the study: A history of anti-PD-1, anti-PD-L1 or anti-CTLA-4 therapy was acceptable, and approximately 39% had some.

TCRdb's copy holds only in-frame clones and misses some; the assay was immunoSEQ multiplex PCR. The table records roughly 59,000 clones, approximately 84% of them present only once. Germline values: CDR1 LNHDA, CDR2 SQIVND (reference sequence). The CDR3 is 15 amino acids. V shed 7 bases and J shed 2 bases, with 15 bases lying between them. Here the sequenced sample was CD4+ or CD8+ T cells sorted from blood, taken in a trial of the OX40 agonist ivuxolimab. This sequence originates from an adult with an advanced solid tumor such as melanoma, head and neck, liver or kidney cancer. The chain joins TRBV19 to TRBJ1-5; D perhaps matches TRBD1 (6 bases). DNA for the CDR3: TGTGCCAGTACCATAGGGGGAGCCGGCAATCAGCCCCAGCATTTT. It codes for CASTIGGAGNQPQHF.